These 25 T cell receptor beta chains were sequenced from one sample in a study of liver allograft versus peripheral blood T cells (dated by TCRdb to between 2020 and 2021). In the study overall: T cell receptor repertoires present within transplanted livers were compared with repertoires in the peripheral blood of liver transplant recipients.

Sequencing used an Illumina MiSeq. TCRdb trimmed the raw reads at Q25, called clones with MiXCR and kept productive beta chains. All rows with the same CDR3 protein become a single entry with the most common DNA and genes. The sample records 10,000 or so distinct CDR3 sequences, over 12% of which are singletons. The biggest ten clones account for 2.5% to 3% of the sample. The receptors come from a human patient who had a liver transplant. Some T cells may have been brought in with the graft after a transplant.

This clonotype is categorized as medium-sized. The CDR3 sequence is CASSRTGDSNQPQHF. The CDR3 DNA reads TGTGCCAGCAGTCGGACAGGAGATAGCAATCAGCCCCAGCATTTT. The chain recombines TRBV6-5 with TRBJ1-5; 7 positions agree with TRBD1. CDR3 length: 15 residues. After removal of 5 bases from V and 0 bases from J, the junction contained 4 bases not matched to a gene. From germline, CDR1 is MNHEY and CDR2 SVGAGI.

By sample fraction, this clonotype is medium-sized (0.01 to 0.1%). J is TRBJ1-5 and V is TRBV6-1, with 10 bases that match TRBD1. V lost 1 base, J lost 2 bases, and 8 bases stayed unmatched. The CDR3 runs to 18 residues. Germline CDR1 reads MNHNS; CDR2 reads SASEGT. In DNA form, the CDR3 reads TGTGCCAGCAGTGAAGACGACAGGGGGCTGGGGCGCAATCAGCCCCAGCATTTT. Protein product: CASSEDDRGLGRNQPQHF.

This clonotype is medium-sized in the sample. This chain connects TRBV6-5 to TRBJ2-1; D unresolved. Trimming took 6 bases from V and 9 from J, leaving 18 bases between them. The CDR3 length is 14 residues. CDR1 is MNHEY, CDR2 SVGAGI, per germline. CDR3 sequence (DNA): TGTGCCAGCAGAAAGAAGCTAGAGAAGGGTGAGCAGTTCTTC. It specifies CASRKKLEKGEQFF.

This clonotype qualifies as medium-sized. The rearrangement links TRBV6-2 or TRBV6-3 to TRBJ2-1; 9 bases match TRBD1. Germline V CDR1 and CDR2: MNHEY, SVGEGT. The CDR3 spans 14 residues. The V gene end was trimmed by 5 bases and the J gene end by 3 bases; junction bases not matched to a gene: 2. The CDR3 protein is CASSGDRDYNEQFF. The CDR3 nucleotides are TGTGCCAGCAGTGGGGACAGGGACTACAATGAGCAGTTCTTC.

The chain is built from TRBV12-5 and TRBJ2-5; no reliable D call. Looked up from germline, CDR1 is LGHNT and CDR2 is FRNRAP. Trimming left V 4 bases short and J 7 bases short, with 10 bases between. The length of the CDR3 is 12 residues. The chain's CDR3 is CASGSGPGTQYF. CDR3 nucleotides: TGTGCTAGTGGTTCAGGACCTGGGACCCAGTACTTC.

About this clonotype itself: A read error may produce the germline difference seen at one junction end. This sequence joins TRBV30 and TRBJ1-4; possibly TRBD1 for D (5 bases). Germline V gene data show CDR1 as GTSNPN and CDR2 as SVGIG (reference sequence). This CDR3 region has 13 residues. The CDR3 sequence is CAWRRGLNERLFF. Here the CDR3 DNA reads TGTGCCTGGAGAAGGGGTTTGAATGAAAGACTGTTTTTT.

This clonotype occurred many times. One end of the junction does not line up with germline, which may come from a read error. The V gene is TRBV6-1, the J gene TRBJ2-3, with D maybe TRBD1 (5 bases). CDR3 length: 13 amino acids. Germline-derived CDR1 and CDR2 are MNHNS and SASEGT. CDR3 in DNA: TGTGCCAGCAGTGAGGTGGAAGGCCAACCTCAGGGCTTT. Residues: CASSEVEGQPQGF.

By proportion, this clonotype is medium-sized. This rearrangement joins TRBV6-6 to TRBJ2-7; D remains ambiguous. Per germline, CDR1 MNHNY and CDR2 SVGAGI (reference sequence). The ends were cut back, 4 bases at V and 4 bases at J, with 5 bases in the middle. The length of the CDR3 is 11 residues. CDR3 coding DNA: TGTGCCAGCAGTTTCGAGTACGAGCAGTACTTC. Translating it yields CASSFEYEQYF.

By frequency in the sample, this clonotype is medium-sized. This chain joins TRBV13 and TRBJ2-7, with 8 bases that match TRBD2. Germline CDR1 is PRHDT and CDR2 is FYEKMQ (reference sequence). V was clipped by 0 bases and J by 5 bases; unmatched bases: 9. The CDR3 runs 16 residues. The CDR3 spells CASSLGGIAGFHEQYF. CDR3 bases: TGTGCCAGCAGCTTAGGCGGGATAGCGGGGTTCCACGAGCAGTACTTC. The entire variable domain, with the rest obtained from reference TRBV13 and TRBJ2-7, is as follows: AAGVIQSPRHLIKEKRETATLKCYPIPRHDTVYWYQQGPGQDPQFLISFYEKMQSDKGSIPDRFSAQQFSDYHSELNMSSLELGDSALYFCASSLGGIAGFHEQYFGPGTRLTVT.

At least ten counts were recorded for this clonotype. The chain recombines TRBV15 with TRBJ2-7, with D hard to call. The germline gives CDR1 LNHNV, CDR2 YYDKDF (reference sequence). V was cut by 0 bases and J by 3 bases, with 9 bases left in between. CDR3 length: 14 residues. CDR3 DNA sequence: TGTGCCACCAGCAGAGATCGGTCCGACTACGAGCAGTACTTC. As protein: CATSRDRSDYEQYF.

This clonotype is categorized as medium-sized. The chain links TRBV6-2 or TRBV6-3 to TRBJ2-7, with D possibly TRBD2 on 6 matching bases. CDR3 length: 16 residues. Germline-derived CDR1 and CDR2 are MNHEY and SVGEGT. The V gene lost 5 bases and the J gene lost 6 bases, with 23 bases spanning the gap. CDR3 nucleotides: TGTGCCAGCAGTCGAGTGATCCGGGAGCCTCTACCCGAGCAGTACTTC. It codes for CASSRVIREPLPEQYF.

This clonotype is medium-sized within its sample. This chain links TRBV19 with TRBJ2-7, with 9 bases identical to TRBD1. The CDR3 is 14 amino acids. V shed 6 bases, J shed 0 bases, and the junction held 3 bases outside the gene matches. Germline CDR1 reads LNHDA; CDR2 reads SQIVND (reference sequence). CDR3 nucleotide sequence: TGTGCCAGTAGACGGGACAGGGCCTCCTACGAGCAGTACTTC. Translating gives CASRRDRASYEQYF.

In its sample, this clonotype ranks as medium-sized. The chain uses TRBV19 and TRBJ2-1; D is uncertain. Germline assignment: CDR1 LNHDA and CDR2 SQIVND (reference sequence). Trimming stripped 6 bases from V and 2 bases from J, with 5 bases between. The length of the CDR3 is 12 residues. CDR3 sequence reads: CASRGTYNEQFF. CDR3 DNA sequence: TGTGCCAGTAGGGGAACCTACAATGAGCAGTTCTTC. The entire variable domain, with the rest obtained from reference TRBV19 and TRBJ2-1, is as follows: DGGITQSPKYLFRKEGQNVTLSCEQNLNHDAMYWYRQDPGQGLRLIYYSQIVNDFQKGDIAEGYSVSREKKESFPLTVTSAQKNPTAFYLCASRGTYNEQFFGPGTRLTVL.

By share, this clonotype counts as medium-sized. The rearrangement joins TRBV6-2 or TRBV6-3 to TRBJ2-1, with 8 bases identical to TRBD2. CDR3 length equals 15 residues. With V trimmed by 4 bases and J by 4 bases, 6 bases remained unmatched. Per the germline V gene, CDR1 is MNHEY and CDR2 is SVGEGT. The CDR3 nucleotides read TGTGCCAGCAGTTCCGGGGTAGCGGGATACAATGAGCAGTTCTTC. Its translation is CASSSGVAGYNEQFF.

This clonotype appeared a few times. The chain is built from TRBV5-6 and TRBJ1-2; a weak D match, TRBD1 (5 bases). Germline V CDR1 and CDR2: SGHDT, YYEEEE. This CDR3 has 15 amino acids. V was cut by 0 bases and J by 4 bases, with 13 bases left in between. DNA for the CDR3: TGTGCCAGCAGCTTGGAGGGCAGGGCTGGCTATGGCTACACCTTC. It is translated as CASSLEGRAGYGYTF.

This clonotype is deemed medium-sized. The CDR3 DNA reads TGTGCCAGCAGCGCAATGTGGGGAGGCCTGAACACCGGGGAGCTGTTTTTT. Residues: CASSAMWGGLNTGELFF. The rearrangement uses TRBV6-1 and TRBJ2-2; weak D call: TRBD2 (6 bases). V shed 6 bases and J shed 1 base, with 18 bases lying between them. There are 17 residues in the CDR3. Germline CDR1 MNHNS, CDR2 SASEGT.

The chain links TRBV12-3 or TRBV12-4 to TRBJ1-5, with D tentatively TRBD1 (6 bases). Trimming pared 2 bases from V and 5 bases from J, leaving 13 bases between. The length of the CDR3 is 15 residues. CDR3 bases: TGTGCCAGCAGTTTATGGGGGGCAAGTGATCAGCCCCAGCATTTT. It codes for CASSLWGASDQPQHF.

The chain is built from TRBV19 and TRBJ1-1, with D possibly being TRBD1 (6 bases). The CDR3 is 14 amino acids. Looked up from germline, CDR1 is LNHDA and CDR2 is SQIVND (reference sequence). V lost 4 bases and J 5 bases, leaving 14 bases between the germline ends. CDR3 sequence (DNA): TGTGCCAGTAGTAATGGCAGGCAGGGGACTGAAGCTTTCTTT. Translated: CASSNGRQGTEAFF.

Within the sample, this clonotype is medium-sized. V gene TRBV16 combines with J gene TRBJ1-4; D unresolved. Trimming took off 4 bases at V and 6 bases at J, with 3 bases between the two ends. Germline V gene sequence: CDR1 KGHSY, CDR2 FQNENV. This CDR3 has 11 amino acids. The CDR3 protein is CASSRYEKLFF. Here the CDR3 DNA reads TGTGCCAGCAGCCGATATGAAAAACTGTTTTTT.

This clonotype is medium-sized by share. The rearrangement joins TRBV19 to TRBJ1-2; no clear D. The CDR3 extends over 12 amino acids. V was cut by 5 bases and J by 5 bases, with 9 bases left in between. Germline CDR1 LNHDA, CDR2 SQIVND (reference sequence). The CDR3 region is CASSHTDYGYTF. CDR3 sequence (DNA): TGTGCCAGTAGTCACACAGATTATGGCTACACCTTC.

This clonotype was counted at least ten times. The chain uses TRBV30 and TRBJ1-6; a weak D match, TRBD1 (5 bases). This CDR3 comprises 20 residues. The V gene lost 1 base and the J gene lost 5 bases, with 27 bases spanning the gap. Germline V lookup: CDR1 GTSNPN, CDR2 SVGIG (reference sequence). CDR3 region: CAWSGERWQTRQNNNSPLHF. The CDR3, as DNA: TGTGCCTGGAGTGGGGAAAGGTGGCAGACTCGACAGAATAATAATTCACCCCTCCACTTT.

As to this clonotype: A much bigger clone sits one base away, suggesting this may be a read error. V and J are TRBV28 and TRBJ1-2; D is perhaps TRBD1 (6 bases). V was shortened by 6 bases and J by 2 bases, with 16 bases between the two germline ends. Germline CDR1 and CDR2: MDHEN and SYDVKM. This CDR3 has 15 amino acids. The CDR3 is CASSPTRTENYGYTF. In DNA, the CDR3 is TGTGCCAGCAGCCCCACCCGGACAGAGAACTATGGCTACACCTTC.

This clonotype is medium-sized. This chain connects TRBV6-6 to TRBJ1-2, with 7 bases lining up with TRBD1. With 5 bases clipped from V and 2 bases from J, the junction kept 5 bases outside the gene matches. Germline V gene sequence: CDR1 MNHNY, CDR2 SVGAGI (reference sequence). The CDR3 has 14 amino acids. The CDR3 is CASSNGQVNYGYTF. In nucleotides, the CDR3 is TGTGCCAGCAGTAACGGACAGGTCAACTATGGCTACACCTTC.

This clonotype was picked up a small number of times. DNA for the CDR3: TGTGCCAGCACCCCCATGGGGGGAAATCAGCCCCAGCATTTT. This encodes CASTPMGGNQPQHF. The V call is TRBV28, the J call TRBJ1-5; possible D gene TRBD1, 5 bases. The V end lost 7 bases, the J end lost 4 bases, and 14 bases lay between the germline ends. Per germline, CDR1 MDHEN and CDR2 SYDVKM. There are 14 residues in the CDR3.

This clonotype was seen a handful of times. The CDR3 region has the DNA TGCAGTGCTAGAGATGGGAGTTACTCTGGAAACACCATATATTTT. Protein: CSARDGSYSGNTIYF. This chain uses TRBV20-1 with TRBJ1-3; unclear D gene. The CDR3 runs to 15 residues. Germline CDR1 is DFQATT and CDR2 is SNEGSKA (reference sequence). V gave up 0 bases and J gave up 0 bases, with 9 bases separating them.